The rows below give T cell receptor beta chains drawn from one sample of a study of blood T cells in healthy people across ages. TCRdb independently ran MiXCR on the 5' RACE reads; one entry per CDR3 protein. Among roughly 800,000 distinct CDR3 sequences, about 48% were seen once, and the ten largest hold under 50%. Sequenced sample: blood. Receptors were obtained from a man at least 80 years old in good health. The CDR3 runs from the conserved cysteine through the conserved F or W. A D gene is named only where the DNA matches it firmly.

TRBD1	TRBV7-9	NA	CASSLGGQGDLYEQYF
NA	TRBV20-1	TRBJ2-7	CSAAPPGLRMSEQYF
TRBD1	TRBV6-1	TRBJ1-1	CASSLWTGAALTYRNTEAFF
NA	TRBV7-2	TRBJ2-1	CASSLGGTEQFF
NA	TRBV20-1	TRBJ2-1	CSARLVREQFF
NA	TRBV20-1	TRBJ1-5	CSASWGAGGGNQPQHF
TRBD2	TRBV6-1	TRBJ2-1	CASSVRLAGVGDEQFF
TRBD1	TRBV29-1	TRBJ2-5	CSERQGETQYF
TRBD1	TRBV7-2	TRBJ1-4	CASSLGTGYGGEKLFF
NA	TRBV3-1	TRBJ1-5	CASSQDDSLSQPQHF
NA	TRBV4-2	TRBJ2-1	CASSQAGRYNEQFF
NA	TRBV9	TRBJ1-2	CASSGESQGVWNGYTF
NA	TRBV7-9	TRBJ2-7	CASSLGSRNNEQYF
NA	TRBV20-1	TRBJ1-5	CSASSGWSAQPQHF
NA	TRBV18	TRBJ1-4	CASSPMGVNEKLFF
NA	TRBV25-1	TRBJ2-1	CASSELVRANRGEQFF
TRBD1	TRBV25-1	TRBJ1-2	CASRETGGYGYTF
NA	TRBV6-2/TRBV6-3	TRBJ1-1	CASKKQNRNTEAFF
TRBD2	TRBV5-1	TRBJ2-5	CASSLDAGRAEDEQYF
NA	TRBV6-5	TRBJ2-1	CASSRPHNEQFF
NA	TRBV5-1	TRBJ1-5	CASSAAGTSNQPQHF
NA	TRBV7-3	TRBJ2-5	CASSSDSVGTQYF
NA	TRBV3-1	TRBJ2-7	CASSQVIYEQYF
NA	TRBV29-1	TRBJ2-1	CSGERGEQFF
TRBD1	TRBV2	TRBJ1-2	CASTQGQGANYGYTF
NA	TRBV6-1	TRBJ2-1	CASTTGSHLYNGQFF
TRBD2	TRBV5-4	TRBJ2-5	CASSSMAGVEETQYF